This is a list of T cell receptor beta chains from one sample in a study of T cells in Graves' hyperthyroidism and ophthalmopathy. TCRdb fed the multiplex PCR reads into MiXCR, producing one record per CDR3 protein. The data contain nearly 600,000 distinct CDR3 sequences, 14% of them singletons. Sequencing used blood. The receptors were gathered from a woman aged 18 to 35 with Graves' ophthalmopathy. Each CDR3 is given with its conserved first and last residue. A D gene is named only where the DNA matches it firmly. Clone size, where shown, is once, few, many, or a class for clones that have expanded.

len	d_gene	v_gene	j_gene	abundance	CDR3nt	CDR3aa
11	.	TRBV6-1	TRBJ2-5	.	TGTGCCAGCAGTGAAGGACTAGGCGAGTACTTC	CASSEGLGEYF
11	.	TRBV7-2	TRBJ2-2	many	TGTGCCAGCAGCTTATCCGGGGAGCTGTTTTTT	CASSLSGELFF
16	.	TRBV20-1	TRBJ2-1	few	TGCAGTGCTAGGGCCCTTTTAGGTTTTCGGTACAATGAGCAGTTCTTC	CSARALLGFRYNEQFF
18	TRBD2	TRBV9	TRBJ2-2	few	TGTGCCAGCAGCGTACGGGCGGGACTAGCGACTTACACCGGGGAGCTGTTTTTT	CASSVRAGLATYTGELFF
14	.	TRBV27	TRBJ1-2	many	TGTGCCAGCAGTCACTCGGACAGCAACTATGGCTACACCTTC	CASSHSDSNYGYTF
14	TRBD2	TRBV7-9	TRBJ2-1	many	TGTGCCAGCAGCTCGGGGGGAACCCACAATGAGCAGTTCTTC	CASSSGGTHNEQFF
15	TRBD1	TRBV6-1	TRBJ2-1	many	TGTGCCAGCAGTGATCGGACAGGGGGAATTTATGAGCAGTTCTTC	CASSDRTGGIYEQFF
14	.	TRBV29-1	TRBJ1-1	few	TGCAGCGTCGCCGGGGGGTTAGGGAACACTGAAGCTTTCTTT	CSVAGGLGNTEAFF
14	TRBD1	TRBV6-1	TRBJ1-6	many	TGTGCCAGCAGGTGGGACAGATATAATTCACCCCTCCACTTT	CASRWDRYNSPLHF
14	TRBD1	TRBV7-8	TRBJ1-5	many	TGTGCCAGCAGCTATGACAGGGATAATCAGCCCCAGCATTTT	CASSYDRDNQPQHF
15	TRBD2	TRBV12-3/TRBV12-4	TRBJ2-1	many	TGTGCCAGCAGTCGGCCGGGACTAGGTATCAATGAGCAGTTCTTC	CASSRPGLGINEQFF
15	.	TRBV19	TRBJ2-1	few	TGTGCCAGTACCTGGGGCCGGAGCTCCTACAATGAGCAGTTCTTC	CASTWGRSSYNEQFF
16	.	TRBV5-1	TRBJ2-1	many	TGCGCCAGCAGCTTGGTCCCGGGGGCAGAATACAATGAGCAGTTCTTC	CASSLVPGAEYNEQFF
19	TRBD1	TRBV29-1	TRBJ1-1	many	TGCAGCGTTGAAGATCTCACACAGGGGGCGCTTCGGGTATGGACTGAAGCTTTCTTT	CSVEDLTQGALRVWTEAFF
15	.	TRBV6-1	TRBJ1-2	.	TGTGCCAGCAGTGAATGGCAGGGAGCTAACTATGGCTACACCTTC	CASSEWQGANYGYTF
13	.	TRBV7-9	TRBJ1-1	.	TGTGCCAGCAGCTTTACAGGGCCGGGTGAAGCTTTCTTT	CASSFTGPGEAFF
15	TRBD1	TRBV6-1	TRBJ2-7	many	TGTGCCAGCAGTTTACAGGGGGCCGTAGATTACGAGCAGTACTTC	CASSLQGAVDYEQYF
15	.	TRBV24-1	TRBJ2-2	few	TGTGCCACCAGTGAGGGGGGCGATAACACCGGGGAGCTGTTTTTT	CATSEGGDNTGELFF
14	.	TRBV4-1	TRBJ1-2	.	TGCGCCAGCAGCCAAGATGTACAGCCCTATGGCTACACCTTC	CASSQDVQPYGYTF
21	.	TRBV4-2	TRBJ1-2	once	TGTGCCAGCAGCCAAGATGGCGCGCTTAGGTTGACGGGACAATTTAGCTATGGCTACACCTTC	CASSQDGALRLTGQFSYGYTF